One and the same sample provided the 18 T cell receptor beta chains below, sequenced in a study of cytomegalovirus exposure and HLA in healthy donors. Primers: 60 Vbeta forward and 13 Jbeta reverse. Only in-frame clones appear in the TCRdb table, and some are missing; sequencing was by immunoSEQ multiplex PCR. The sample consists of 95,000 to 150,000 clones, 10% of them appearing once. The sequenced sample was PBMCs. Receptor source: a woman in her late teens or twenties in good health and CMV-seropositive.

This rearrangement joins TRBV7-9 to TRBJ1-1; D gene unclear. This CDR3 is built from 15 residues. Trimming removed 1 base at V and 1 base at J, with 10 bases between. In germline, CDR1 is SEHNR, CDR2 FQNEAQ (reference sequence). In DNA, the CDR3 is TGTGCCAGCAGCTTAGTTTCGGAGGGGAACACTGAAGCTTTCTTT. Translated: CASSLVSEGNTEAFF.

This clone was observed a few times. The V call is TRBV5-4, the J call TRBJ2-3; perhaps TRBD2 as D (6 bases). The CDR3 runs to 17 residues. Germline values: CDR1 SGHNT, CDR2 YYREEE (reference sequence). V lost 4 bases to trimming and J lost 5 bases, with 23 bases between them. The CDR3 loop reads CASSPRDSAVGLDTQYF. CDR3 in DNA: TGTGCCAGCAGCCCCCGGGACTCCGCCGTCGGTTTAGATACGCAGTATTTT.

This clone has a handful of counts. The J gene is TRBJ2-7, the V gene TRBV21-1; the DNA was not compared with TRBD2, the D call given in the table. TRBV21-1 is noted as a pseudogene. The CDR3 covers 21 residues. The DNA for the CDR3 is TGTGCCAGCAGCAACTCCTACACGGGACTAGCGGAGTGTACCGTTCGCTACGAGCAGTACTTC. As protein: CASSNSYTGLAECTVRYEQYF.

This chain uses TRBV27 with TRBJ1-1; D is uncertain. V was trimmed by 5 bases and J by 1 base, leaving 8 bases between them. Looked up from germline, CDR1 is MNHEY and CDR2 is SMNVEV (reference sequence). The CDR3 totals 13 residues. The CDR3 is CASSRRQNTEAFF. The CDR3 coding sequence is TGTGCCAGCAGTCGCCGACAGAACACTGAAGCTTTCTTT.

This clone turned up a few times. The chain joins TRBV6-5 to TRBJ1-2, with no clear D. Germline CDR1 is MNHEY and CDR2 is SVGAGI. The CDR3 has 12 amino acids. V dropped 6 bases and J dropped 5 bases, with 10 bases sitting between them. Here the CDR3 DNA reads TGTGCCAGCAGACCGACGGGATATGGCTACACCTTC. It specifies CASRPTGYGYTF.

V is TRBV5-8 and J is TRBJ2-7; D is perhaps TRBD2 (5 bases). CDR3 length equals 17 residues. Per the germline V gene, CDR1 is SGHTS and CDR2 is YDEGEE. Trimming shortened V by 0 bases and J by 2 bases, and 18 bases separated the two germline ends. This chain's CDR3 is CASSLEGKGARAYEQYF. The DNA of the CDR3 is TGTGCCAGCAGCTTGGAAGGTAAAGGTGCGCGGGCCTACGAGCAGTACTTC.

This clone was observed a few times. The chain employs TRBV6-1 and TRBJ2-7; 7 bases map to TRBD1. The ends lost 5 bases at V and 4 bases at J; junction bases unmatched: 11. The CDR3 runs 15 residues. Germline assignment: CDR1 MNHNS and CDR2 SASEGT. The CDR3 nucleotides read TGTGCCAGCAGTCTTATCAGGGACAGACCTTACGAGCAGTACTTC. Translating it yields CASSLIRDRPYEQYF.

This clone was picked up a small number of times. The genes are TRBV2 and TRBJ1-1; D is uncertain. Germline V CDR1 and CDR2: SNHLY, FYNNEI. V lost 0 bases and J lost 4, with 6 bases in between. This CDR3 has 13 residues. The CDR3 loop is CASSEAGGTEAFF. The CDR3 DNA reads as TGTGCCAGCAGTGAAGCGGGAGGCACTGAAGCTTTCTTT. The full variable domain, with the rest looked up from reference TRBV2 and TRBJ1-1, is EPEVTQTPSHQVTQMGQEVILRCVPISNHLYFYWYRQILGQKVEFLVSFYNNEISEKSEIFDDQFSVERPDGSNFTLKIRSTKLEDSAMYFCASSEAGGTEAFFGQGTRLTVV.

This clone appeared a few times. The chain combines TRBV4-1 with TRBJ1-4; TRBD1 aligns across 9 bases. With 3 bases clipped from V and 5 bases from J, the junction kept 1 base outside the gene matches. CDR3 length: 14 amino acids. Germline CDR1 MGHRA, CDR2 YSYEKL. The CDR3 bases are TGCGCCAGCAGCCAGGGGACAGGGAATGAAAAACTGTTTTTT. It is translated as CASSQGTGNEKLFF.

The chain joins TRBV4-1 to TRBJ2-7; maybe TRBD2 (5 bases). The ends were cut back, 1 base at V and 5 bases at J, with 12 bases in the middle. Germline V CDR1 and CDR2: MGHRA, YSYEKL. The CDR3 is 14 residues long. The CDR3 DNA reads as TGCGCCAGCAGCCAAGGGCTAGCAGCCGACGAGCAGTACTTC. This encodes CASSQGLAADEQYF.

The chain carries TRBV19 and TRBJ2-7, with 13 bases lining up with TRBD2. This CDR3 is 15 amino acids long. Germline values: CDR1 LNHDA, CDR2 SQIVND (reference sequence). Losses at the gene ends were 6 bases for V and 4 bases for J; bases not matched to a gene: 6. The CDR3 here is CASSRLAGGGYEQYF. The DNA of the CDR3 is TGTGCCAGTAGCAGACTAGCGGGAGGTGGGTACGAGCAGTACTTC.

The CDR3 DNA reads as TGTGCCAGCAGGGTTACTAGCGGAGTCCCTGGGGAGCAGTTCTTC. Translating it yields CASRVTSGVPGEQFF. The gene calls are TRBV2 and TRBJ2-1, with 8 bases that match TRBD2. Germline CDR1 is SNHLY and CDR2 is FYNNEI. J gave up 10 bases and V 6 bases, and 14 bases lay outside the gene matches. The length of the CDR3 is 15 residues.

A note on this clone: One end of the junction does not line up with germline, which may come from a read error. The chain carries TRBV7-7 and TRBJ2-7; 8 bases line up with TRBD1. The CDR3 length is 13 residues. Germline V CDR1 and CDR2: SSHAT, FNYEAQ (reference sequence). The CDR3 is CASSPGGQDEQYF. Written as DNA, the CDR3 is TGTGCTAGCAGCCCAGGGGGCCAGGACGAGCAGTACTTC.

The CDR3: CASSLVGGKSPGELFF. CDR3 bases: TGTGCCAGCAGCTTAGTGGGCGGGAAGAGCCCCGGGGAGCTGTTTTTT. The J gene is TRBJ2-2, the V gene TRBV7-6, with a possible D match to TRBD2 (6 bases). Germline V lookup: CDR1 SGHVS, CDR2 FNYEAQ. The CDR3 covers 16 residues. V was pared by 1 base and J by 6 bases, with 15 bases between.

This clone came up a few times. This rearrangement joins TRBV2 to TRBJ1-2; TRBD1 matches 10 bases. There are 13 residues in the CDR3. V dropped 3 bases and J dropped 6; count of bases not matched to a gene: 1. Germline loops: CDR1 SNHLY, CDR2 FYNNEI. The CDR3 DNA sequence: TGTGCCAGCAGTGAGGACAGGGGGGATGGCTACACCTTC. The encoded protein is CASSEDRGDGYTF.

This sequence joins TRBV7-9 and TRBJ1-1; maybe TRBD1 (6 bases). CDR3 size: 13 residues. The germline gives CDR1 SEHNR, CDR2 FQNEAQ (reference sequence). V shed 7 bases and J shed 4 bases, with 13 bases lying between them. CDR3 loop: CASTPLGATEAFF. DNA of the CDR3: TGTGCCAGCACCCCCTTGGGGGCCACTGAAGCTTTCTTT.

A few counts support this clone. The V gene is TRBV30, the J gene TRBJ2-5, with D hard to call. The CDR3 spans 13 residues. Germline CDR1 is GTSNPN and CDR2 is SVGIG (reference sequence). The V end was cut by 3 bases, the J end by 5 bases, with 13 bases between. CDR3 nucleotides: TGTGCCTGGAGGAACCCCCCGAGGGAGACCCAGTACTTC. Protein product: CAWRNPPRETQYF.

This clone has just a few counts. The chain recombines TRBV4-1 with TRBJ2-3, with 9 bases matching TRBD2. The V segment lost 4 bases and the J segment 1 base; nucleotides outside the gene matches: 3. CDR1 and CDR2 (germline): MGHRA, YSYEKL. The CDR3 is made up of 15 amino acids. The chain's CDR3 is CASSLIAGGTDTQYF. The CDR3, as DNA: TGCGCCAGCAGCCTTATAGCGGGAGGCACAGATACGCAGTATTTT.